These 15 T cell receptor beta chains came from one sample sequenced in a study of T cells after yellow fever vaccination. TCRdb used MiXCR to reprocess the 5' RACE reads, holding one entry per CDR3 protein. The data hold about 240,000 distinct CDR3 sequences, with 3.6% observed a single time. This specimen was PBMCs, taken 15 days after the yellow fever booster vaccination. These receptors all stem from a man younger than 35 who received the YFV17D yellow fever vaccine.

This clonotype was observed at least ten times. Here the CDR3 reads CASNTGGDGANVLTF. In nucleotides, the CDR3 is TGTGCCAGCAACACAGGGGGCGACGGGGCCAACGTCCTGACTTTC. This chain joins TRBV2 and TRBJ2-6; 9 bases map to TRBD1. Germline CDR1 and CDR2: SNHLY and FYNNEI. The CDR3 runs to 15 residues. Losses at the gene ends were 7 bases for V and 4 bases for J; bases not matched to a gene: 5.

Worth noting for this clonotype: A much larger clone differs from this one at a single base, so this may be a read error. The rearrangement joins TRBV29-1 to TRBJ2-2; tentatively, D is TRBD2 (5 bases). CDR3 length: 15 residues. Germline values: CDR1 SQVTM, CDR2 ANQGSEA. The germline V and J ends were trimmed by 4 bases and 0 bases, with 12 bases remaining between them. The CDR3 spells CSVGTSGTNTGELFF. CDR3 coding DNA: TGCAGCGTTGGAACATCGGGGACGAACACCGGGGAGCTGTTTTTT.

This clonotype was seen ten or more times. The chain carries TRBV20-1 and TRBJ2-1; 14 bases agree with TRBD2. This CDR3 has 14 amino acids. Germline loops: CDR1 DFQATT, CDR2 SNEGSKA (reference sequence). The trim removed 5 bases at V and 8 bases at J, leaving 5 bases unmatched. The CDR3 DNA follows: TGCAGTGCTCTACGACTAGCGGGGGGGCATGAGCAGTTCTTC. Amino acid sequence: CSALRLAGGHEQFF.

This clonotype was seen at least ten times. The rearrangement joins TRBV5-5 to TRBJ2-3; D unresolved. Trimming removed 4 bases from V and 2 bases from J, with 11 bases in between. The CDR3 extends over 14 amino acids. Germline V gives CDR1 SGHKS, CDR2 YYEKEE (reference sequence). The CDR3 spells CASSAYLTTDTQYF. The CDR3 region has the DNA TGTGCCAGCAGCGCTTACTTGACCACAGATACGCAGTATTTT.

This clonotype appeared many times. This rearrangement joins TRBV29-1 to TRBJ2-7, with a tentative D call TRBD1 (5 bases). Germline values: CDR1 SQVTM, CDR2 ANQGSEA. Trimming cost V 7 bases and J 0 bases, with 16 bases left between them. The length of the CDR3 is 14 residues. CDR3 coding DNA: TGCAGCGCCACAGGCAAAGCATCCTCCTACGAGCAGTACTTC. Protein: CSATGKASSYEQYF.

This clonotype was detected ten times or more. This rearrangement joins TRBV7-2 to TRBJ2-4, with TRBD2 matching 8 bases. The CDR3 spans 16 residues. V lost 0 bases to trimming and J lost 7 bases; unmatched junction nucleotides: 8. Germline assignment: CDR1 SGHTA and CDR2 FQGNSA. Here the CDR3 reads CASSLALGGGLNIQYF. The DNA of the CDR3 is TGTGCCAGCAGCTTAGCGCTCGGGGGGGGCTTGAACATTCAGTACTTC.

This clonotype has ten or more counts. The CDR3 nucleotides are TGTGCCAGCAGCCCCACCCCCGGGACTTCCTACTCCTACGAGCAGTACTTC. It translates to CASSPTPGTSYSYEQYF. The V call is TRBV7-8, the J call TRBJ2-7, with D possibly TRBD2 on 6 matching bases. CDR3 length equals 17 residues. Germline lookup yields CDR1 SGHVS and CDR2 FQNEAQ. V was clipped by 5 bases and J by 0 bases, with 20 bases between them.

This clonotype was found many times. This sequence joins TRBV10-3 and TRBJ2-3, with D uncertain. CDR1 ENHRY and CDR2 SYGVKD come from the germline V gene. V lost 6 bases and J lost 6, with 7 bases in between. This CDR3 contains 11 residues. CDR3 DNA sequence: TGTGCCATCAGGGAGAGGGATACGCAGTATTTT. Translated: CAIRERDTQYF.

This clonotype has ten or more counts. This chain uses TRBV4-2 with TRBJ1-6, with D unclear. Germline assignment: CDR1 LGHNA and CDR2 YNFKEQ. The CDR3 is 14 residues long. Deletions cut 0 bases from V and 5 bases from J, with 5 bases between. The CDR3 region has the DNA TGTGCCAGCAGCCAAGACGGAGATAATTCACCCCTCCACTTT. This translates into CASSQDGDNSPLHF.

The sample holds many counts of this clonotype. This chain's CDR3 is CASSPRVIPTDTQYF. CDR3 coding DNA: TGTGCCAGCAGCCCACGGGTGATTCCCACAGATACGCAGTATTTT. The V call is TRBV7-9, the J call TRBJ2-3; D is unresolved. Trimming pared 5 bases from V and 2 bases from J, leaving 14 bases between. In germline, CDR1 is SEHNR, CDR2 FQNEAQ (reference sequence). CDR3 length: 15 amino acids.

This clonotype was recorded many times. The V gene is TRBV4-3, the J gene TRBJ1-2; D is undetermined. Looked up from germline, CDR1 is LGHNA and CDR2 is YSLEER. The CDR3 has 15 residues. The V and J ends lost 1 base and 6 bases respectively, with 15 bases between them. The CDR3 loop reads CASSQAQGRLDGYTF. For the CDR3, the DNA is TGCGCCAGCAGCCAAGCCCAAGGCAGGCTCGATGGCTACACCTTC.

This clonotype came up many times. The chain carries TRBV12-3 or TRBV12-4 and TRBJ2-3, with D unclear. CDR3 length: 14 residues. V was pared by 3 bases and J by 2 bases, with 9 bases between. The CDR3 here is CASSFQIPTDTQYF. CDR3 sequence (DNA): TGTGCCAGCAGTTTCCAGATTCCCACAGATACGCAGTATTTT.

This clonotype was seen more than once but under ten times. This chain connects TRBV6-1 to TRBJ2-3; 8 bases match TRBD1. The CDR3 has 15 residues. V was pared by 4 bases and J by 1 base, with 4 bases of the junction left unmatched. CDR1 is MNHNS and CDR2 is SASEGT in the germline V gene. CDR3: CASSAETGGTDTQYF. DNA of the CDR3: TGTGCCAGCAGTGCCGAGACAGGGGGCACAGATACGCAGTATTTT.

As to this clonotype: Being one base from a much bigger clone, this may be a read error. The rearrangement links TRBV7-8 to TRBJ1-1; 7 nucleotides agree with TRBD1. Per the germline V gene, CDR1 is SGHVS and CDR2 is FQNEAQ. CDR3 size: 14 residues. With 10 bases clipped from V and 5 bases from J, the junction kept 13 bases outside the gene matches. CDR3 sequence: CANGIQAGGTEAFF. As DNA, the CDR3 is TGTGCCAACGGGATACAGGCAGGGGGTACTGAAGCTTTCTTT. The full variable domain, with the rest looked up from reference TRBV7-8 and TRBJ1-1, is GAGVSQSPRYKVAKRGQDVALRCDPISGHVSLFWYQQALGQGPEFLTYFQNEAQLDKSGLPSDRFFAERPEGSVSTLKIQRTQQEDSAVYLCANGIQAGGTEAFFGQGTRLTVV.

This clonotype was recorded at least ten times. The genes are TRBV7-2 and TRBJ1-5; 7 nucleotides align to TRBD1. There are 15 residues in the CDR3. Germline values: CDR1 SGHTA, CDR2 FQGNSA. The ends lost 4 bases at V and 2 bases at J; junction bases unmatched: 5. CDR3 bases: TGTGCCAGCAGCTCACAGGGGACGGGCAATCAGCCCCAGCATTTT. It yields the protein CASSSQGTGNQPQHF.